A selection of T cell receptor beta chains follows, all from one sample in a study of shared clonotypes between healthy human individuals. Libraries were prepared by immunoSEQ multiplex PCR; TCRdb keeps only in-frame clonotypes and omits some of them. The table has about 590,000 clones, nearly 97% seen once; the top ten hold 0.11%. What was sequenced was naive CD8+ T cells sorted from blood. These receptors came from a young woman in good health. CDR3s include the opening cysteine and the closing phenylalanine or tryptophan.

v_gene: TRBV29-1
CDR3aa: CSVDGGGRADTQYF

v_gene: TRBV27
CDR3aa: CASSLAGSYNEQFF

v_gene: TRBV7-9
CDR3aa: CASSLGAGAFF

v_gene: TRBV7-8
CDR3aa: CASSLESSYNEQFF

v_gene: TRBV19
CDR3aa: CASSHRQVPYEQYF

v_gene: TRBV6-5
CDR3aa: CASSYGQGVGETQYF

v_gene: TRBV28
CDR3aa: CASIWAGAQETQYF

v_gene: TRBV5-6
CDR3aa: CASSFFGTSGNIQYF

v_gene: TRBV19
CDR3aa: CASSIGREDEQYF

v_gene: TRBV14
CDR3aa: CASSQGNGYEQYF

v_gene: TRBV13
CDR3aa: CASGGGGPIPYEQYF

v_gene: TRBV27
CDR3aa: CASSLSIRGNQPQHF

v_gene: TRBV11-2
CDR3aa: CASSLDGGGAEQYF

v_gene: TRBV19
CDR3aa: CASSISPWGQAKNIQYF

v_gene: TRBV10-1
CDR3aa: CASSEKGTAYRNEQFF

v_gene: TRBV2
CDR3aa: CASGSGGNQPQHF

v_gene: TRBV4-1
CDR3aa: CASSQGWTSGSDGEQYF

v_gene: TRBV19
CDR3aa: CASSIGEAGVETQYF

v_gene: TRBV28
CDR3aa: CASSLAQGDEQYF

v_gene: TRBV7-9
CDR3aa: CASSFLAGRGSDTQYF

v_gene: TRBV11-2
CDR3aa: CASSELAGNYEQYF

v_gene: TRBV6-4
CDR3aa: CASSEEDLNTEAFF

v_gene: TRBV27
CDR3aa: CASSLSLAGTYEQYF